The 21 T cell receptor beta chains below all came from one sample that was sequenced in a study of CD8 T cells in ankylosing spondylitis (dated by TCRdb to 2016 to 2017). Findings and caveats that apply to the study as a whole: A TCR beta motif made up of seven or eight highly homologous amino acid variants appeared to be characteristic of blood from ankylosing spondylitis patients.

Antigens for these TCRs are unknown. Libraries were made using 5' RACE. TCRdb records Illumina HiSeq 2500 as the sequencer. Clones were called with MiXCR by TCRdb after fastp trimmed the public reads at Q25, and only in-frame beta chains were retained. Records with the same CDR3 protein are collapsed into one entry carrying the most frequent genes and DNA. The sample table shows approximately 300,000 distinct CDR3 sequences, and roughly 8% are seen once. The top ten clonotypes cover about 14% of the sample. The sequenced sample consisted of blood, either unsorted or a sorted T cell fraction (not recorded which). These receptors were taken from a male donor with ankylosing spondylitis.

The V call is TRBV20-1, the J call TRBJ2-5, with TRBD2 identical over 9 bases. J gave up 3 bases and V 3 bases, and 5 bases lay outside the gene matches. The CDR3 spans 14 residues. Germline values: CDR1 DFQATT, CDR2 SNEGSKA (reference sequence). CDR3 loop: CSASSSGAKETQYF. The DNA of the CDR3 is TGCAGTGCTAGTTCTAGCGGGGCCAAAGAGACCCAGTACTTC.

This clonotype was detected many times. The chain recombines TRBV4-2 with TRBJ1-3; D may be TRBD1 (6 bases). The length of the CDR3 is 16 residues. In germline, CDR1 is LGHNA, CDR2 YNFKEQ. Trimming cost V 3 bases and J 0 bases, with 12 bases left between them. The CDR3 loop reads CASSQDGQFSGNTIYF. CDR3 bases: TGTGCCAGCAGCCAGGATGGACAGTTCTCTGGAAACACCATATATTTT.

This sequence joins TRBV4-1 and TRBJ1-5; possibly TRBD1 for D (6 bases). The germline gives CDR1 MGHRA, CDR2 YSYEKL. V was shortened by 4 bases and J by 5 bases, with 18 bases between the two germline ends. The CDR3 contains 16 residues. The CDR3, as DNA: TGCGCCAGCAGCCCCCGGAGGGGGGGTGAAGATCAGCCCCAGCATTTT. Translating it yields CASSPRRGGEDQPQHF.

In its sample, this clonotype was seen many times. The V and J genes are TRBV24-1 and TRBJ1-6; 10 bases are shared with TRBD1. Germline V gene sequence: CDR1 KGHDR, CDR2 SFDVKD. CDR3 length: 19 residues. The V and J ends lost 7 bases and 7 bases, in that order; junction bases with no gene match: 18. CDR3 sequence: CATRTTSRDRGSSNSPLHF. CDR3 coding DNA: TGTGCCACCAGAACGACCTCCCGGGACAGGGGATCGAGCAATTCACCCCTCCACTTT.

This clonotype was counted ten times or more. The V and J genes are TRBV7-6 and TRBJ2-2, with a possible D match to TRBD2 (5 bases). This CDR3 region has 14 residues. Germline V gives CDR1 SGHVS, CDR2 FNYEAQ. Deletions cut 5 bases from V and 1 base from J, with 8 bases between. This chain's CDR3 is CASSMSGNTGELFF. The CDR3 nucleotides are TGTGCCAGCAGCATGAGCGGGAACACCGGGGAGCTGTTTTTT.

The chain uses TRBV12-2 and TRBJ2-3. TRBV12-2 is a known pseudogene. The CDR3 is made up of 13 amino acids. DNA of the CDR3: TGTGCAAGTCGCTCCAGACCCACAGATACGCAGTATTTT. Translated, it gives CASRSRPTDTQYF.

V and J are TRBV20-1 and TRBJ2-2; TRBD1 agrees at 9 bases. The CDR3 is 15 residues long. V shed 6 bases and J 0 bases; nucleotides not matched to a gene: 5. CDR1 and CDR2 (germline): DFQATT, SNEGSKA (reference sequence). The CDR3 DNA reads TGCAGTGCCAATAGACAGGGGGCGAACACCGGGGAGCTGTTTTTT. Translating it yields CSANRQGANTGELFF.

V gene TRBV11-2 combines with J gene TRBJ2-2; 12 nucleotides match TRBD2. The germline V gene has CDR1 SGHAT and CDR2 FQNNGV. The CDR3 length is 18 residues. V shed 4 bases, J shed 4 bases, and the junction held 10 bases outside the gene matches. For the CDR3, the DNA is TGTGCCAGCAGCTCAGACCTGACTAGCGGGAGCTTCACCGGGGAGCTGTTTTTT. It translates to CASSSDLTSGSFTGELFF.

This chain uses TRBV12-3 or TRBV12-4 with TRBJ1-2; no firm D call. V was shortened by 5 bases and J by 0 bases, with 16 bases between the two germline ends. The length of the CDR3 is 16 residues. The chain's CDR3 is CASSIVVGISNYGYTF. DNA of the CDR3: TGTGCCAGCAGTATAGTAGTGGGTATATCTAACTATGGCTACACCTTC.

This clonotype was counted at least ten times. The chain couples TRBV12-3 or TRBV12-4 to TRBJ2-7, with D hard to call. The CDR3 is made up of 12 amino acids. V lost 0 bases, J lost 4 bases, and 4 bases lay in between. DNA for the CDR3: TGTGCCAGCAGTTTAGCCCTTTACGAGCAGTACTTC. Its protein product is CASSLALYEQYF.

The genes are TRBV5-1 and TRBJ2-2; tentative D call: TRBD2 (7 bases). This CDR3 is built from 15 residues. Germline assignment: CDR1 SGHRS and CDR2 YFSETQ. Trimming cost V 6 bases and J 3 bases, with 15 bases left between them. CDR3 protein: CASTPGGAYTGELFF. The CDR3 DNA reads as TGCGCCAGCACCCCTGGGGGGGCATACACCGGGGAGCTGTTTTTT.

This clonotype was counted many times. The rearrangement links TRBV28 to TRBJ2-7; 8 positions match TRBD1. Germline V gene sequence: CDR1 MDHEN, CDR2 SYDVKM. J was trimmed by 4 bases and V by 4 bases; bases with no gene match: 9. This CDR3 is built from 15 residues. In DNA, the CDR3 is TGTGCCAGCAGTTCCGGGACAGGTGGAATTTACGAGCAGTACTTC. It specifies CASSSGTGGIYEQYF. The whole variable domain, filled in from reference TRBV28 and TRBJ2-7, reads DVKVTQSSRYLVKRTGEKVFLECVQDMDHENMFWYRQDPGLGLRLIYFSYDVKMKEKGDIPEGYSVSREKKERFSLILESASTNQTSMYLCASSSGTGGIYEQYFGPGTRLTVT.

For the CDR3, the DNA is TGTGCCAGCAGAGGTGGAGGGGGATACGGGGAGCTGTTTTTT. This encodes CASRGGGGYGELFF. V is TRBV27 and J is TRBJ2-2; D may correspond to TRBD1 or TRBD2 (6 bases each). CDR1 is MNHEY, CDR2 SMNVEV, per germline (reference sequence). CDR3 size: 14 residues. Trimming cost V 6 bases and J 7 bases, with 15 bases left between them.

There are a few counts of this clonotype. The chain joins TRBV20-1 to TRBJ2-7; the D is unclear. V was pared by 6 bases and J by 0 bases, with 12 bases between. This CDR3 region has 13 residues. CDR1 is DFQATT, CDR2 SNEGSKA, per germline (reference sequence). CDR3 DNA: TGCAGTGCCCCAACCGCGAGCTCCTACGAGCAGTACTTC. It specifies CSAPTASSYEQYF.

The chain carries TRBV27 and TRBJ2-7; TRBD2 agrees at 7 bases. V was clipped by 2 bases and J by 4 bases; unmatched bases: 5. The CDR3 runs 14 residues. Germline loops: CDR1 MNHEY, CDR2 SMNVEV (reference sequence). This CDR3 reads CASSLAGVFYEQYF. The DNA of the CDR3 is TGTGCCAGCAGTTTAGCGGGGGTCTTTTACGAGCAGTACTTC.

This clonotype has more than one count but fewer than ten. The CDR3 end shows no conserved phenylalanine or tryptophan, and so a read error is likely. The DNA is left out, because the CDR3 cannot be placed on it with certainty; the CDR3 is given as TCRdb lists it. The gene calls are TRBV9 and TRBJ2-7; the table's TRBD1 call for D was not verified on the DNA. CDR1 is SGDLS, CDR2 YYNGEE, per germline. The CDR3 region is 8 residues in length, termini included. The CDR3 is CASSVGGA.

This chain links TRBV7-6 with TRBJ2-4; TRBD1 aligns across 7 bases. Germline lookup yields CDR1 SGHVS and CDR2 FNYEAQ. V was clipped by 1 base and J by 9 bases; unmatched bases: 18. This CDR3 is 18 amino acids long. The CDR3 sequence: CASSLVRGGDPGGSIQYF. The CDR3 bases are TGTGCCAGCAGCTTAGTGAGGGGTGGGGACCCAGGGGGAAGCATTCAGTACTTC.

This clonotype was seen a few times. This sequence joins TRBV5-1 and TRBJ1-2; TRBD1 agrees at 7 bases. With 4 bases clipped from V and 2 bases from J, the junction kept 5 bases outside the gene matches. The germline V gene has CDR1 SGHRS and CDR2 YFSETQ. This CDR3 comprises 14 residues. The CDR3 region has the DNA TGCGCCAGCAGCCGGGGACAGCGAAACTATGGCTACACCTTC. Translated, it gives CASSRGQRNYGYTF.

This clonotype was seen repeatedly, ten times or more. J is TRBJ2-3 and V is TRBV29-1, with D possibly being TRBD2 (5 bases). V was cut by 3 bases and J by 2 bases, with 12 bases left in between. The germline gives CDR1 SQVTM, CDR2 ANQGSEA. The CDR3 consists of 14 residues. CDR3 protein: CSVDWGADTDTQYF. CDR3 in DNA: TGCAGCGTTGATTGGGGAGCTGACACAGATACGCAGTATTTT.

In this sample, this clonotype turned up many times. V and J are TRBV5-1 and TRBJ2-3; D remains ambiguous. CDR3 length: 14 residues. Germline CDR1 SGHRS, CDR2 YFSETQ. Trimming pared 1 base from V and 4 bases from J, leaving 10 bases between. CDR3: CASSLQPSADTQYF. In DNA, the CDR3 is TGCGCCAGCAGCTTGCAACCTTCCGCAGATACGCAGTATTTT.

This clonotype was seen once. The gene calls are TRBV7-2 and TRBJ2-4; D not resolved. V was trimmed by 2 bases and J by 7 bases, leaving 12 bases between them. CDR1 is SGHTA, CDR2 FQGNSA, per germline. The CDR3 is 14 amino acids. CDR3 sequence: CASSLRPLHNIQYF. The CDR3 DNA is TGTGCCAGCAGCTTAAGACCTCTCCATAACATTCAGTACTTC.